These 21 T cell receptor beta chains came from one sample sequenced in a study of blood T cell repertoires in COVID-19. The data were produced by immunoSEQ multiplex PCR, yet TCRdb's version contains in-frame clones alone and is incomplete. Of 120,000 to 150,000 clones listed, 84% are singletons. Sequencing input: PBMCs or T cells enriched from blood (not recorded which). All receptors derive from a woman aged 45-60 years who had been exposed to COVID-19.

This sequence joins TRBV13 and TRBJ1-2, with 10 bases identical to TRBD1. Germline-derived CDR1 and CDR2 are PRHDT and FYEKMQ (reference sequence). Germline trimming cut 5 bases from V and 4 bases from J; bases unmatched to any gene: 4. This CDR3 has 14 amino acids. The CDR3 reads CASSTGTGAYGYTF. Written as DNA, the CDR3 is TGTGCCAGCAGCACGGGGACAGGGGCCTATGGCTACACCTTC.

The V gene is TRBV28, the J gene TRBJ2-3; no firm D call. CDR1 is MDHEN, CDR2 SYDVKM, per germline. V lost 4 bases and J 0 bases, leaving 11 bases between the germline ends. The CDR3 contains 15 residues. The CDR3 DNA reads TGTGCCAGCAGTTCACTCTTACCTAGCACAGATACGCAGTATTTT. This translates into CASSSLLPSTDTQYF.

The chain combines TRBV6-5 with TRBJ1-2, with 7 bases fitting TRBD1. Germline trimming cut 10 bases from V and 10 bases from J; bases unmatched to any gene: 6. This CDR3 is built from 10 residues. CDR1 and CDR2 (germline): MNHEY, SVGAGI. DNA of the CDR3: TGTGCCACATACACAGGGGACTACACCTTC. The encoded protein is CATYTGDYTF.

The CDR3 is CATQVVGGEVEQYF. The DNA of the CDR3 is TGTGCCACCCAGGTAGTGGGAGGAGAAGTAGAGCAGTACTTC. V is TRBV27 and J is TRBJ2-7; D is possibly TRBD2 (6 bases). V was shortened by 10 bases and J by 7 bases, with 23 bases between the two germline ends. The CDR3 length is 14 residues. CDR1 is MNHEY and CDR2 is SMNVEV in the germline V gene (reference sequence).

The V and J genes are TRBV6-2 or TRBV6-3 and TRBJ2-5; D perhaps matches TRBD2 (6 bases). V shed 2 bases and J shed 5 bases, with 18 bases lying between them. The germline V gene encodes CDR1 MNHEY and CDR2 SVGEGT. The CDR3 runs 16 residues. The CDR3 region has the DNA TGTGCCAGCAGTTACCAATCTTTGCGGGGCGGGGAGACCCAGTACTTC. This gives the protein CASSYQSLRGGETQYF.

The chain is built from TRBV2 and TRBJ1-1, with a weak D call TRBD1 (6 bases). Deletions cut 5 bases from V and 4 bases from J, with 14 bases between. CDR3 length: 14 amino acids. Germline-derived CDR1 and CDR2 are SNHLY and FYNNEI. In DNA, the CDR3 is TGTGCCAGCAGTCCAAGGCAGGGGACCACTGAAGCTTTCTTT. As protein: CASSPRQGTTEAFF.

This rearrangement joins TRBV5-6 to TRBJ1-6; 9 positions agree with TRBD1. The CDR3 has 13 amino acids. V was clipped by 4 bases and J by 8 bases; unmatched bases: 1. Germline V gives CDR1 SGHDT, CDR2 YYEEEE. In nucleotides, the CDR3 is TGTGCCAGCAGCAGGGACAGGGATTCACCCCTCCACTTT. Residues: CASSRDRDSPLHF.

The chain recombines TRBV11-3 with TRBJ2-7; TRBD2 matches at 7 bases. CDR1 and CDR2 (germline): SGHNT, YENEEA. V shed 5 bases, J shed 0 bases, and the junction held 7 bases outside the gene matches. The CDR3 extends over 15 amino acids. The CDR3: CASSPGGGSSYEQYF. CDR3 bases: TGTGCCAGCAGCCCTGGGGGGGGAAGCTCCTACGAGCAGTACTTC.

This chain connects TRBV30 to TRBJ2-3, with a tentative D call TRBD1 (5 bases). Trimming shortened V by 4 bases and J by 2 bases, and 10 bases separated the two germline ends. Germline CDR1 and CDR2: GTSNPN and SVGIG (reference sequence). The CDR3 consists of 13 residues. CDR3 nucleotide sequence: TGTGCCTGGAACAGGCTCTCCACAGATACGCAGTATTTT. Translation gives CAWNRLSTDTQYF.

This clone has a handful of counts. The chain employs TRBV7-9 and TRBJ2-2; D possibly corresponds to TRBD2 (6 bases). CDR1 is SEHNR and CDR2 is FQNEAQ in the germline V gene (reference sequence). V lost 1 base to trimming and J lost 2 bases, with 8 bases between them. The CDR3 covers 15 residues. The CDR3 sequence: CASSLVGLNTGELFF. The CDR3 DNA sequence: TGTGCCAGCAGCTTAGTAGGACTAAACACCGGGGAGCTGTTTTTT.

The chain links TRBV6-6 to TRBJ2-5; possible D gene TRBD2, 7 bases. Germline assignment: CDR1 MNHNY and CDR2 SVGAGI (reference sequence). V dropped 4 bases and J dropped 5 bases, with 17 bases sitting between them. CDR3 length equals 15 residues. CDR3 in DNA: TGTGCCAGCAGTTTACAAGGGGGACTAAAGGAGACCCAGTACTTC. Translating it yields CASSLQGGLKETQYF.

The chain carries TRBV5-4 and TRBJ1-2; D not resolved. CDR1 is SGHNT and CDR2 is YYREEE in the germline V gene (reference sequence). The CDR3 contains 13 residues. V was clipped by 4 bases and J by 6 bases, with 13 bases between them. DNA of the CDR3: TGTGCCAGCAGCCTACCGGGAATGAATGGCTACACCTTC. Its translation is CASSLPGMNGYTF.

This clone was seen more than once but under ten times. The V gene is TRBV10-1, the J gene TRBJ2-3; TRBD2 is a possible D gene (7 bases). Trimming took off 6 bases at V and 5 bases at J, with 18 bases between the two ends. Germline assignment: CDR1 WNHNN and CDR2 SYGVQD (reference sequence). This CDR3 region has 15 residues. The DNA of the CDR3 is TGCGCCAGCAGCCACGGAAACAGGGAGGGAGATACGCAGTATTTT. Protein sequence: CASSHGNREGDTQYF.

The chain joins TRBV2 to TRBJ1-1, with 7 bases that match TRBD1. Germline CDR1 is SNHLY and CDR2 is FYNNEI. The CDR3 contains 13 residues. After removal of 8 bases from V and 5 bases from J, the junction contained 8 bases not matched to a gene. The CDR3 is CASAGQVITEAFF. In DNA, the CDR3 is TGTGCCAGCGCTGGACAGGTTATTACTGAAGCTTTCTTT.

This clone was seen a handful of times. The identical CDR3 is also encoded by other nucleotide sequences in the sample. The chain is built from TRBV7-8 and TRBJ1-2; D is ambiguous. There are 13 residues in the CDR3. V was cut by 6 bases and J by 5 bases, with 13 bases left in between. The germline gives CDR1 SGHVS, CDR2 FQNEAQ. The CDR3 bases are TGTGCCAGCAGTTTGGCGGAGGGATATGGCTACACCTTC. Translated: CASSLAEGYGYTF.

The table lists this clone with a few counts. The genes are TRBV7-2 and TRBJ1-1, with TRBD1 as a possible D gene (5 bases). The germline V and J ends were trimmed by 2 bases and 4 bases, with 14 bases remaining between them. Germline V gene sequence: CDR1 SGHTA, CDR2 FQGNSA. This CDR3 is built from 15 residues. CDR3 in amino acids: CASSLYLPGGTEAFF. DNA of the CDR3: TGTGCCAGCAGCTTATACCTCCCGGGGGGCACTGAAGCTTTCTTT.

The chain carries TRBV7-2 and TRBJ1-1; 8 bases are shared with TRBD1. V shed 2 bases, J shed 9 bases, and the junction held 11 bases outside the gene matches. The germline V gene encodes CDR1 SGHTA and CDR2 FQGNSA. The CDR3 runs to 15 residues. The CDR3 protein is CASSLRPDDRGQAFF. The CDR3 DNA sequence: TGTGCCAGCAGCTTAAGACCCGACGACAGGGGACAAGCTTTCTTT.

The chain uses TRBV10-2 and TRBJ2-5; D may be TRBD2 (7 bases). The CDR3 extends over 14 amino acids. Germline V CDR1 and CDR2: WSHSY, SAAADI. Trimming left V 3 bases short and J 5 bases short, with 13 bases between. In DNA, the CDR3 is TGCGCCAGCAGTGACCGGGGGGCCGGTGAGACCCAGTACTTC. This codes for CASSDRGAGETQYF.

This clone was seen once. CDR3 sequence (DNA): TGTGCCAGCAGTCTCTCCTACAATGAGCAGTTCTTC. Its translation is CASSLSYNEQFF. The genes are TRBV2 and TRBJ2-1; no firm D call. The CDR3 spans 12 residues. CDR1 and CDR2 from the germline V gene are SNHLY and FYNNEI. Trimming removed 5 bases at V and 0 bases at J, with 2 bases between.

CDR3 nucleotides: TGCGCCAGCAGCGTAGCGGGAGTTGGGGCCAACGTCCTGACTTTC. It yields the protein CASSVAGVGANVLTF. This rearrangement joins TRBV5-1 to TRBJ2-6; 9 bases agree with TRBD2. CDR1 is SGHRS, CDR2 YFSETQ, per germline. J gave up 3 bases and V 4 bases, and 2 bases lay outside the gene matches. CDR3 length: 15 amino acids. Full variable domain (rest looked up from reference TRBV5-1 and TRBJ2-6): KAGVTQTPRYLIKTRGQQVTLSCSPISGHRSVSWYQQTPGQGLQFLFEYFSETQRNKGNFPGRFSGRQFSNSRSEMNVSTLELGDSALYLCASSVAGVGANVLTFGAGSRLTVL.

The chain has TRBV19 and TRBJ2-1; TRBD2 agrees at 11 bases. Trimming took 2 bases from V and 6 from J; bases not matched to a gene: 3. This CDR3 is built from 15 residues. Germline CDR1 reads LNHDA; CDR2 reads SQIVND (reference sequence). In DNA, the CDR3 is TGTGCCAGTAGTATAACTAGCGGGAGTGGCAATGAGCAGTTCTTC. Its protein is CASSITSGSGNEQFF.